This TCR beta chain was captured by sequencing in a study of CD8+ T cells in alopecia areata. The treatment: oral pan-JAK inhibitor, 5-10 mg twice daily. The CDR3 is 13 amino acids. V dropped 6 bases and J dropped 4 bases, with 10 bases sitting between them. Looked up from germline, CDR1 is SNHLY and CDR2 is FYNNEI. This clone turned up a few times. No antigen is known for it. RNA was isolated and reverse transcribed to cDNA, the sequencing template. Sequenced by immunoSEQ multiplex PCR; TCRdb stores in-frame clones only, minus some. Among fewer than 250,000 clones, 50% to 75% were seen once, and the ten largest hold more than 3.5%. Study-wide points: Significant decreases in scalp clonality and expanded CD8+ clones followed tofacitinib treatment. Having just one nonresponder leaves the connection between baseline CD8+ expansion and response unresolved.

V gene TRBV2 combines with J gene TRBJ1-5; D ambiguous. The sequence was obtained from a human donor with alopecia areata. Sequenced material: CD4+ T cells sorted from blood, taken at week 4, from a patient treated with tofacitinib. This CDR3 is CASSPMLNQPQHF. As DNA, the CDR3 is TGTGCCAGCAGCCCTATGCTGAATCAGCCCCAGCATTTT.